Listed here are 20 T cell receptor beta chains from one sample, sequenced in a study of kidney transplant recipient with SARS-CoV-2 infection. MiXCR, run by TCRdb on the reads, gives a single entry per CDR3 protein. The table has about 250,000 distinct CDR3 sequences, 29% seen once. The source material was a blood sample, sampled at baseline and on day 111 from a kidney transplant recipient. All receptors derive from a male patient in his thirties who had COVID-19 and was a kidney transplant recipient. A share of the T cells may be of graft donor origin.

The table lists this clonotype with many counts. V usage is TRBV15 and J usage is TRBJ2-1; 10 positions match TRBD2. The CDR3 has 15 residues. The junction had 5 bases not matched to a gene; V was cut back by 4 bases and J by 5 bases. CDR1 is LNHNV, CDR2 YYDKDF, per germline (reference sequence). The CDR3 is CATSMITSGDNEQFF. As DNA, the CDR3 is TGTGCCACCAGCATGATAACTAGCGGGGACAATGAGCAGTTCTTC.

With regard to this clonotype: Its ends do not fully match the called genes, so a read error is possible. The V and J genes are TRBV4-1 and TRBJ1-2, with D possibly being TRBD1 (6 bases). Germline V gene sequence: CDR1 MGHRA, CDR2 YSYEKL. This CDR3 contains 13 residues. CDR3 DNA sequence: TGCACCAGCAGCCAAGGAGGGGGTAGTGGCTACACCTTC. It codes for CTSSQGGGSGYTF.

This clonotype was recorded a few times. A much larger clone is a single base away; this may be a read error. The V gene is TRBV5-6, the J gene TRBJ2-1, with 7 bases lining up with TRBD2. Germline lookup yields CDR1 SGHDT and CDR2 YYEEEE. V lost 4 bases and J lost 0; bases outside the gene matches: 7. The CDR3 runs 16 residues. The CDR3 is CASSPTSAGSYNEQFF. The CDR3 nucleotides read TGTGCCAGCAGCCCAACTAGCGCCGGCTCCTACAATGAGCAGTTCTTC.

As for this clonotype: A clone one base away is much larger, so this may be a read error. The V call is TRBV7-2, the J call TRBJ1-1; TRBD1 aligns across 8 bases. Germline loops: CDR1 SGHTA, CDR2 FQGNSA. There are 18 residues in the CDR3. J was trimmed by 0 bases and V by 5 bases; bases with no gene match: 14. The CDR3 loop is CASSPRIGQGYLNTEAFF. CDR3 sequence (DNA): TGTGCCAGCAGCCCAAGGATTGGACAGGGCTACTTGAACACTGAAGCTTTCTTT.

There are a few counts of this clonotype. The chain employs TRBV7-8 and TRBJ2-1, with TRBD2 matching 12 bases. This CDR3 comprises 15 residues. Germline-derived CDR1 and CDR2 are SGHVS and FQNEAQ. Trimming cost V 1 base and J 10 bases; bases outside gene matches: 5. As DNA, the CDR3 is TGTGCCAGCAGCTTAGGGGCTAGCGGGAGGGGAGAGCAGTTCTTC. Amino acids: CASSLGASGRGEQFF. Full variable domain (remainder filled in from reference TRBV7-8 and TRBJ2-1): GAGVSQSPRYKVAKRGQDVALRCDPISGHVSLFWYQQALGQGPEFLTYFQNEAQLDKSGLPSDRFFAERPEGSVSTLKIQRTQQEDSAVYLCASSLGASGRGEQFFGPGTRLTVL.

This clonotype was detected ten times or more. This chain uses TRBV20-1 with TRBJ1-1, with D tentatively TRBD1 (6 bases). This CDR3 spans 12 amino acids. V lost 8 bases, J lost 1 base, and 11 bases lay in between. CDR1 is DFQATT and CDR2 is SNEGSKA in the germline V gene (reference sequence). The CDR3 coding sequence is TGCAGTTGGACAGAGCCGAACACTGAAGCTTTCTTT. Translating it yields CSWTEPNTEAFF.

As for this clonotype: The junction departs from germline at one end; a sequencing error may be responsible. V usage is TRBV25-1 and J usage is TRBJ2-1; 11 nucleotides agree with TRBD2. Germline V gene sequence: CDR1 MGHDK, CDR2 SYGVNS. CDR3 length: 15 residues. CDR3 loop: CASSGSSGRRNEQFF. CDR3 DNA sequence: TGCGCCAGCAGTGGATCTAGCGGGAGGCGCAATGAGCAGTTCTTC.

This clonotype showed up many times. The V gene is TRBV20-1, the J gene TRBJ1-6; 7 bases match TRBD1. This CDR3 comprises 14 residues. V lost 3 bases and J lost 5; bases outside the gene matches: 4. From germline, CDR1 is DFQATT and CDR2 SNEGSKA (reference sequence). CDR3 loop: CSARPGTDNSPLHF. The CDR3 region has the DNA TGCAGTGCTAGGCCCGGGACAGATAATTCACCCCTCCACTTT.

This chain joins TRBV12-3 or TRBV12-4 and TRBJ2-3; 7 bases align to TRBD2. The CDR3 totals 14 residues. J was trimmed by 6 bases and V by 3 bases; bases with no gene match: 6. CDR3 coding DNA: TGTGCCAGCAGTTTTATGGCGGGAGAGGATACGCAGTATTTT. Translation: CASSFMAGEDTQYF.

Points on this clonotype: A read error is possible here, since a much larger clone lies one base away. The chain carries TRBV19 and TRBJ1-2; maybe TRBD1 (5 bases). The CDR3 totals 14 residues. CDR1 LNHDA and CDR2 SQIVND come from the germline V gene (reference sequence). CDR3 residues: CANSIEGRVGGYTF. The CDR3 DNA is TGTGCCAATAGTATAGAGGGCAGGGTGGGAGGCTACACCTTC.

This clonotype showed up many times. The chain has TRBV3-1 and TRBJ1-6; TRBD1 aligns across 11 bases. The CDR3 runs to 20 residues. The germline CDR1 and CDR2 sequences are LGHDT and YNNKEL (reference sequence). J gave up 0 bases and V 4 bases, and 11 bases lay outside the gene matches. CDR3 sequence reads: CASSLSGTGGISSYNSPLHF. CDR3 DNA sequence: TGTGCCAGCAGCCTCTCCGGGACAGGGGGAATCAGCTCCTATAATTCACCCCTCCACTTT.

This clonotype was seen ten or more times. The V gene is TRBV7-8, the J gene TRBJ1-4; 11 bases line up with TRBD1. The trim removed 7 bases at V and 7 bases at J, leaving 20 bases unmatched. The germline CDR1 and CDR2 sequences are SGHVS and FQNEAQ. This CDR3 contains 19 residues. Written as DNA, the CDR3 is TGTGCCAGCACCGACCTCCGGGTCCCGGGACAGGGGGGGGGTGAAAAACTGTTTTTT. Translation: CASTDLRVPGQGGGEKLFF.

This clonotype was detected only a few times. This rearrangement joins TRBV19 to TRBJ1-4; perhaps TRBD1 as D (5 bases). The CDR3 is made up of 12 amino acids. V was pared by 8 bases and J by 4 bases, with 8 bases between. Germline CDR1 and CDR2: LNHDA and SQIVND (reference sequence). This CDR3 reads CASGDLNEKLFF. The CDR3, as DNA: TGTGCCAGTGGGGACCTTAATGAAAAACTGTTTTTT.

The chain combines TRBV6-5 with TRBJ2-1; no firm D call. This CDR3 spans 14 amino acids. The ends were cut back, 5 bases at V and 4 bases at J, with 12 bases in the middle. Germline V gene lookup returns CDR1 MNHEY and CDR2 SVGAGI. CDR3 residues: CASSPLHGYNEQFF. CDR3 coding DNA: TGTGCCAGCAGTCCATTACACGGGTACAATGAGCAGTTCTTC.

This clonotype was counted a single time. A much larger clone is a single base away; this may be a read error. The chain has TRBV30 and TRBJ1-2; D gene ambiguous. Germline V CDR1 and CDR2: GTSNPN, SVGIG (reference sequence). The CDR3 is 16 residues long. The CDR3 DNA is TGTGCCTGGGTCTTACGGCGTTATAGAAAGACCTATGGCTGCACCTTC. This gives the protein CAWVLRRYRKTYGCTF.

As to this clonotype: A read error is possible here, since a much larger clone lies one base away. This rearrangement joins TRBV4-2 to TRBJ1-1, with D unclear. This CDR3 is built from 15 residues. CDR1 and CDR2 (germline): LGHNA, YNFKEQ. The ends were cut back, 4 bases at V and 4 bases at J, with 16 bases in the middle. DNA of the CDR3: TGTGCCAGCAGCCGAGCGAACGGGGAGATCACTGAAGCTTTCTTT. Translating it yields CASSRANGEITEAFF.

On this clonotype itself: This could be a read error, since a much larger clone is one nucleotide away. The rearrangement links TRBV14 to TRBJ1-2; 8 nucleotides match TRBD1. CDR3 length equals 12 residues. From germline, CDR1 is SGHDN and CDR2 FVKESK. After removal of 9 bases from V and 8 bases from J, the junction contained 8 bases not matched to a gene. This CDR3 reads CARSSGGRGYTF. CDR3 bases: TGTGCCAGAAGCTCAGGGGGCCGGGGCTACACCTTC. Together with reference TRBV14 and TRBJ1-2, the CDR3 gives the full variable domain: EAGVTQFPSHSVIEKGQTVTLRCDPISGHDNLYWYRRVMGKEIKFLLHFVKESKQDESGMPNNRFLAERTGGTYSTLKVQPAELEDSGVYFCARSSGGRGYTFGSGTRLTVV.

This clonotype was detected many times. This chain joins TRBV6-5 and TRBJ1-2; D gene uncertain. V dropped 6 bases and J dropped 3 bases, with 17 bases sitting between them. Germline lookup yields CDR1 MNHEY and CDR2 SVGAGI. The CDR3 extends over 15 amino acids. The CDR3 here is CASSIRSKWDYGYTF. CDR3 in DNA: TGTGCCAGCAGCATAAGATCTAAGTGGGACTATGGCTACACCTTC.

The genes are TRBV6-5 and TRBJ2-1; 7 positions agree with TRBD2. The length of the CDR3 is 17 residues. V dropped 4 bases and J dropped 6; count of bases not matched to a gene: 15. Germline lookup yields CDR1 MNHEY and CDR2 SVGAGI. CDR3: CASSLHVTREIGNEQFF. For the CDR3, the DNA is TGTGCCAGCAGTTTGCATGTGACGCGGGAGATTGGCAATGAGCAGTTCTTC.

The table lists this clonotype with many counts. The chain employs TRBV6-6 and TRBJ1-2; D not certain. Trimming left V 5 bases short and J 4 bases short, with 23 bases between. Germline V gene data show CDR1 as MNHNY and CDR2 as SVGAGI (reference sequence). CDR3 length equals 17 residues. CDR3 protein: CASSIFRGGRKTYGYTF. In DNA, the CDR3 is TGTGCCAGCAGTATATTCCGAGGTGGGAGAAAGACCTATGGCTACACCTTC.